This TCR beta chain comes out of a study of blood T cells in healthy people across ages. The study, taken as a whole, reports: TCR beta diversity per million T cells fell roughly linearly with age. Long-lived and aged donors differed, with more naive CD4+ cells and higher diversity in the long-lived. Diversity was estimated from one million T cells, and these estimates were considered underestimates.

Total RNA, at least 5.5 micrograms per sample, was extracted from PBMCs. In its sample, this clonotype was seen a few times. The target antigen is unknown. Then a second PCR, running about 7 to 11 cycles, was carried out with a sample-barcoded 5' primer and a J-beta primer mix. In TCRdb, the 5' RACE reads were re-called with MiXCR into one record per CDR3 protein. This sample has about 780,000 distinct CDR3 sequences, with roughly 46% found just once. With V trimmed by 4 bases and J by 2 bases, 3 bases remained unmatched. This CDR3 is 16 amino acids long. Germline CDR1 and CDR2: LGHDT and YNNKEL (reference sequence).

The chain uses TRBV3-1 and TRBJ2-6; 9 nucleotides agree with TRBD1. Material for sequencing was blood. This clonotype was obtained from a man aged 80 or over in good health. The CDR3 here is CASSRRTGAGANVLTF. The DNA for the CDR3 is TGTGCCAGCAGCCGCCGGACAGGGGCTGGGGCCAACGTCCTGACTTTC.